These T cell receptor beta chains were read from a single sample in a study of shared clonotypes between healthy human individuals. Produced via immunoSEQ multiplex PCR; TCRdb's table is partial and in-frame only. The sample includes roughly 530,000 clones, less than 96% of them seen just once. The source material was naive CD4+ T cells sorted from blood. Receptors originate from a woman between 25 and 40 years old in good health. Both conserved end residues are part of each CDR3. Fields, in order: J gene, D gene, clone size, V gene, CDR3 protein, CDR3 DNA. D genes are given only for firm matches. Clone size is not always given. Where it is, it says once, few, many or a class for expanded clones.

TRBJ2-2,TRBD1,.,TRBV19,CASSPGQGYTGELFF,TGTGCCAGTAGTCCTGGACAGGGGTACACCGGGGAGCTGTTTTTT
TRBJ2-7,.,.,TRBV7-2,CASSSPGAGISYEQYF,TGTGCCAGCAGCTCCCCTGGGGCGGGGATCTCCTACGAGCAGTACTTC
TRBJ2-5,TRBD1,.,TRBV5-1,CASSVTGQETQYF,TGCGCCAGCAGCGTGACAGGGCAAGAGACCCAGTACTTC
TRBJ2-2,.,.,TRBV5-5,CASSLIQGNTGELFF,TGTGCCAGCAGCCTTATACAGGGTAACACCGGGGAGCTGTTTTTT
TRBJ2-7,TRBD1,once,TRBV13,CASSNGQDAEQYF,TGTGCCAGCAGCAACGGACAGGACGCCGAGCAGTACTTC
TRBJ2-3,TRBD2,.,TRBV7-9,CASSLPVGVAGSTDTQYF,TGTGCCAGCAGCTTACCCGTTGGGGTAGCGGGATCCACAGATACGCAGTATTTT
TRBJ2-7,TRBD2,.,TRBV19,CASSLSGISSYEQYF,TGTGCCAGTAGTTTAAGCGGGATAAGCTCCTACGAGCAGTACTTC
TRBJ2-4,.,.,TRBV18,CASSPDQTKNIQYF,TGTGCCAGCTCACCGGACCAGACTAAAAACATTCAGTACTTC
TRBJ2-7,.,once,TRBV28,CASNVALLGAPGEQYF,TGTGCCAGCAACGTCGCATTACTAGGGGCCCCGGGCGAGCAGTACTTC
TRBJ1-6,.,.,TRBV30,CAWTRALGTHNSPLHF,TGTGCCTGGACTAGGGCTTTGGGCACCCATAATTCACCCCTCCACTTT
TRBJ1-5,.,.,TRBV19,CASRSTGLAQPQHF,TGTGCCAGTAGATCTACAGGGTTAGCTCAGCCCCAGCATTTT
TRBJ1-1,.,once,TRBV10-1,CASSVGGAGTEAFF,TGCGCCAGCAGTGTCGGGGGCGCGGGTACTGAAGCTTTCTTT
TRBJ1-4,.,.,TRBV28,CASSAARGRKLFF,TGTGCCAGCAGTGCCGCACGAGGCAGAAAACTGTTTTTT
TRBJ2-7,.,.,TRBV6-6,CASSPTRGNTYEQYF,TGTGCCAGCAGTCCGACAAGGGGTAACACCTACGAGCAGTACTTC
TRBJ1-1,.,once,TRBV7-8,CASSLSVVSEAFF,TGTGCCAGCAGCTTATCAGTTGTCTCTGAAGCTTTCTTT
TRBJ2-3,TRBD1,once,TRBV4-1,CASSQLTGDMHTQYF,TGCGCCAGCAGCCAACTGACAGGGGATATGCATACGCAGTATTTT
TRBJ1-5,.,.,TRBV28,CAISERDSNQPQHF,TGTGCCATCAGTGAGAGGGACAGCAATCAGCCCCAGCATTTT
TRBJ2-6,TRBD1,.,TRBV19,CASNKGQGRGKFSGANVLTF,TGTGCCAGCAACAAGGGACAGGGGCGAGGAAAATTCTCTGGGGCCAACGTCCTGACTTTC
TRBJ1-1,.,.,TRBV28,CASSWALEGNTEAFF,TGTGCCAGCAGTTGGGCCTTGGAGGGGAACACTGAAGCTTTCTTT
TRBJ1-2,.,.,TRBV7-2,CASSVSGPDYGYTF,TGTGCCAGCAGCGTGTCCGGGCCGGACTATGGCTACACCTTC
TRBJ2-7,.,.,TRBV10-3,CAISESGRVESYEQYF,TGTGCCATCAGTGAGTCTGGCAGGGTGGAATCCTACGAGCAGTACTTC
TRBJ2-7,.,.,TRBV11-2,CASSLNPQGHEQYF,TGTGCCAGCAGCTTGAACCCCCAGGGCCACGAGCAGTACTTC
TRBJ2-1,.,.,TRBV7-9,CASRLYDEQFF,TGTGCCAGCAGGTTATATGATGAGCAGTTCTTC
TRBJ2-1,.,.,TRBV7-2,CASSARGSGSSYNEQFF,TGTGCCAGCAGCGCCCGAGGAAGCGGGTCATCCTACAATGAGCAGTTCTTC
TRBJ1-1,.,.,TRBV5-1,CASSLSPSMNTEAFF,TGCGCCAGCAGCTTGTCTCCCAGCATGAACACTGAAGCTTTCTTT
TRBJ2-5,.,.,TRBV9,CASSVAGGIANQETQYF,TGTGCCAGCAGCGTAGCAGGTGGTATTGCAAACCAAGAGACCCAGTACTTC
TRBJ2-7,TRBD2,.,TRBV5-1,CASSLGPGGSYEQYF,TGCGCCAGCAGCTTGGGGCCGGGAGGCTCCTACGAGCAGTACTTC
TRBJ1-3,.,.,TRBV28,CASGEASSGNTIYF,TGTGCCAGCGGAGAAGCGAGCTCTGGAAACACCATATATTTT
TRBJ2-3,TRBD2,.,TRBV4-2,CASSHSGTSGRRNTQYF,TGTGCCAGCAGCCATTCCGGGACTAGCGGGAGGAGAAATACGCAGTATTTT
TRBJ1-3,.,.,TRBV5-1,CASSLEDISSGNTIYF,TGCGCCAGCAGCTTAGAGGACATCAGCTCTGGAAACACCATATATTTT
TRBJ1-1,.,.,TRBV2,CASNTFQGMNTEAFF,TGTGCCAGCAACACCTTCCAGGGAATGAACACTGAAGCTTTCTTT
TRBJ1-6,.,.,TRBV11-2,CASSERDRGRTFSNSPLHF,TGTGCCAGCAGCGAGAGAGACCGCGGCAGGACCTTTAGTAATTCACCCCTCCACTTT
TRBJ1-6,TRBD1,.,TRBV9,CASSPPGQGQSPLHF,TGTGCCAGCAGCCCCCCGGGACAGGGCCAATCACCCCTCCACTTT
TRBJ2-1,TRBD2,.,TRBV7-6,CASSSLPISGTYNEQFF,TGTGCCAGCAGCTCCTTACCTATCAGCGGGACCTACAATGAGCAGTTCTTC
TRBJ2-7,.,.,TRBV7-2,CASSLALARSYEQYF,TGTGCCAGCAGCTTAGCGCTAGCTCGTTCCTACGAGCAGTACTTC
TRBJ2-5,TRBD1,.,TRBV5-4,CASSIGQGQETQYF,TGTGCCAGCAGCATAGGACAGGGGCAAGAGACCCAGTACTTC
TRBJ1-4,.,.,TRBV29-1,CGGRGNEKLFF,TGCGGGGGGAGGGGCAATGAAAAACTGTTTTTT
TRBJ2-3,.,once,TRBV5-4,CASSQADTSFTDTQYF,TGTGCCAGCAGCCAAGCAGACACTTCTTTCACAGATACGCAGTATTTT
TRBJ2-7,.,.,TRBV2,CASSVPAYEQYF,TGTGCCAGCAGTGTTCCGGCCTACGAGCAGTACTTC
TRBJ1-6,.,.,TRBV28,CASSPGSANSPLHF,TGTGCCAGCAGTCCTGGATCAGCCAATTCACCCCTCCACTTT
TRBJ2-7,TRBD2,.,TRBV13,CASSRTSGAYEQYF,TGTGCCAGCAGCCGGACTAGCGGGGCCTACGAGCAGTACTTC
TRBJ2-2,.,.,TRBV5-1,CASNIQQGDTGELFF,TGCGCCAGCAACATCCAACAGGGAGACACCGGGGAGCTGTTTTTT
TRBJ1-2,.,once,TRBV4-2,CASSPKTPLEGLGYTF,TGTGCCAGCAGCCCAAAAACCCCACTTGAGGGGCTTGGCTACACCTTC
TRBJ2-1,.,.,TRBV14,CASSQVWHFYNEQFF,TGTGCCAGCAGCCAAGTTTGGCACTTCTACAATGAGCAGTTCTTC
TRBJ1-1,TRBD1,.,TRBV18,CASSQNGQGGDTEAFF,TGTGCCAGCTCACAAAACGGACAGGGGGGGGACACTGAAGCTTTCTTT
TRBJ2-1,.,.,TRBV29-1,CSVEAVRLEQFF,TGCAGCGTTGAAGCAGTAAGGCTTGAGCAGTTCTTC
TRBJ1-4,.,.,TRBV27,CASSLGVYDEKLFF,TGTGCCAGCAGTTTAGGAGTTTATGATGAAAAACTGTTTTTT
TRBJ1-6,.,.,TRBV4-1,CASSSRAGTNSPLHF,TGCGCCAGCAGCTCTCGGGCGGGGACTAATTCACCCCTCCACTTT
TRBJ1-1,.,.,TRBV10-1,CASSPKGGRGEAFF,TGCGCCAGCAGTCCGAAGGGGGGGCGTGGTGAAGCTTTCTTT
TRBJ2-1,TRBD2,.,TRBV19,CASSMGLAGYNEQFF,TGTGCCAGTAGTATGGGGCTAGCGGGATACAATGAGCAGTTCTTC
TRBJ2-5,TRBD2,.,TRBV7-2,CASSFSGYQETQYF,TGTGCCAGCAGCTTTAGCGGGTACCAAGAGACCCAGTACTTC
TRBJ2-7,.,.,TRBV28,CASSGGPVYEQYF,TGTGCCAGCAGCGGGGGGCCGGTCTACGAGCAGTACTTC
TRBJ2-3,.,.,TRBV5-1,CASSPAGVSTQYF,TGCGCCAGCAGCCCCGCCGGGGTGAGTACGCAGTATTTT
TRBJ2-7,TRBD2,.,TRBV28,CASSPLLRTSGSYEQYF,TGTGCCAGCAGTCCCCTACTTCGGACTAGCGGGAGCTACGAGCAGTACTTC
TRBJ1-1,.,.,TRBV29-1,CSVPPGASRETEAFF,TGCAGCGTTCCCCCCGGGGCTTCGCGGGAGACTGAAGCTTTCTTT